Each of the 28 T cell receptor beta chains below was sequenced from the same sample in a study of blood T cell repertoires in COVID-19. Data came from immunoSEQ multiplex PCR; TCRdb stores just in-frame clones and leaves some out. There are fewer than 200,000 clones in the sample; 87% occur only once, and 1.5% to 2% lies in the top ten. Material: peripheral blood. The receptors stem from a woman aged 45-65 years with acute or convalescent COVID-19.

The chain couples TRBV7-9 to TRBJ2-3, with 9 positions matching TRBD1. V trimming: 5 bases; J trimming: 6 bases; junction bases outside the gene matches: 3. Germline V gene data show CDR1 as SEHNR and CDR2 as FQNEAQ (reference sequence). This CDR3 spans 13 amino acids. The CDR3 DNA follows: TGTGCCAGCAGCCCAGGGACAGGGGATACGCAGTATTTT. It is translated as CASSPGTGDTQYF.

This clone was counted once. This chain uses TRBV6-5 with TRBJ1-4; a possible D gene is TRBD1 (5 bases). Germline V gene sequence: CDR1 MNHEY, CDR2 SVGAGI. V lost 3 bases and J 0 bases, leaving 11 bases between the germline ends. The CDR3 extends over 16 amino acids. CDR3 DNA sequence: TGTGCCAGCAGTTATAGTGCGGGGGCAACTAATGAAAAACTGTTTTTT. It yields the protein CASSYSAGATNEKLFF.

This clone was seen just once. This chain uses TRBV12-3 or TRBV12-4 with TRBJ2-7; 11 bases map to TRBD2. With V trimmed by 6 bases and J by 3 bases, 1 base remained unmatched. The length of the CDR3 is 13 residues. This CDR3 is CASRLAGDYEQYF. CDR3 nucleotide sequence: TGTGCCAGCAGACTAGCGGGAGACTACGAGCAGTACTTC.

The chain joins TRBV29-1 to TRBJ2-7, with D maybe TRBD1 (6 bases). Trimming removed 4 bases from V and 2 bases from J, with 15 bases in between. Germline V lookup: CDR1 SQVTM, CDR2 ANQGSEA. The CDR3 totals 14 residues. DNA for the CDR3: TGCAGCGTTGCCGAACAGGGAATCCCCTACGAGCAGTACTTC. Protein sequence: CSVAEQGIPYEQYF.

The chain links TRBV18 to TRBJ2-7; 8 bases are shared with TRBD2. The CDR3 spans 15 residues. The junction had 8 bases not matched to a gene; V was cut back by 0 bases and J by 7 bases. Germline loops: CDR1 KGHSH, CDR2 LQKENI. Here the CDR3 reads CASSPPGAGDLEQYF. CDR3 DNA: TGTGCCAGCTCACCACCAGGAGCGGGAGATTTAGAGCAGTACTTC.

This chain joins TRBV6-2 or TRBV6-3 and TRBJ1-1; TRBD1 matches 8 bases. The germline V gene has CDR1 MNHEY and CDR2 SVGEGT. Trimming at V came to 6 bases and at J to 5 bases, leaving 8 bases not matched to a gene. The CDR3 has 14 residues. The CDR3 sequence: CASSSGQGRTEAFF. The DNA of the CDR3 is TGTGCCAGCAGCTCCGGACAGGGAAGGACTGAAGCTTTCTTT.

This sequence joins TRBV29-1 and TRBJ2-7, with TRBD1 matching 11 bases. V lost 7 bases to trimming and J lost 2 bases; unmatched junction nucleotides: 4. The CDR3 consists of 13 residues. The germline CDR1 and CDR2 sequences are SQVTM and ANQGSEA. CDR3 loop: CSAEGQGAYEQYF. DNA of the CDR3: TGCAGCGCTGAGGGACAGGGGGCCTACGAGCAGTACTTC.

This sequence joins TRBV7-3 and TRBJ2-5; the match to TRBD1 covers 7 bases. The germline V gene has CDR1 SGHTA and CDR2 FQGTGA. V lost 5 bases and J lost 5; bases outside the gene matches: 8. The CDR3 spans 14 residues. The CDR3 is CASSPRQGRETQYF. The CDR3 DNA sequence: TGTGCCAGCAGCCCCAGACAGGGTCGGGAGACCCAGTACTTC.

The rearrangement joins TRBV30 to TRBJ2-5, with TRBD2 matching over 8 bases. The CDR3 contains 15 residues. Germline CDR1 reads GTSNPN; CDR2 reads SVGIG (reference sequence). J gave up 1 base and V 1 base, and 5 bases lay outside the gene matches. The DNA for the CDR3 is TGTGCCTGGAGTGGGATAGCGGGGAGCCAAGAGACCCAGTACTTC. This codes for CAWSGIAGSQETQYF.

The CDR3 spells CASSAGQGNYGYTF. Here the CDR3 DNA reads TGTGCCAGCAGCGCCGGACAGGGGAACTATGGCTACACCTTC. The chain links TRBV9 to TRBJ1-2, with TRBD1 identical over 9 bases. CDR1 is SGDLS and CDR2 is YYNGEE in the germline V gene. The CDR3 has 14 residues. V shed 3 bases, J shed 2 bases, and the junction held 2 bases outside the gene matches.

This chain links TRBV23-1 with TRBJ2-2; D remains unclear. TRBV23-1 falls under the ORF class, with uncertain function. The CDR3 consists of 12 residues. Trimming took off 6 bases at V and 6 bases at J, with 8 bases between the two ends. The CDR3 protein is CASRLLAGELFF. The CDR3 nucleotides are TGCGCCAGCAGGCTATTGGCCGGGGAGCTGTTTTTT.

J is TRBJ2-3 and V is TRBV25-1; 12 nucleotides match TRBD1. J was trimmed by 3 bases and V by 2 bases; bases with no gene match: 9. Germline-derived CDR1 and CDR2 are MGHDK and SYGVNS. The CDR3 has 18 amino acids. This CDR3 reads CASSENSGTGGSTDTQYF. DNA of the CDR3: TGTGCCAGCAGTGAAAATTCCGGGACAGGGGGCAGTACAGATACGCAGTATTTT. Full variable domain (remainder filled in from reference TRBV25-1 and TRBJ2-3): EADIYQTPRYLVIGTGKKITLECSQTMGHDKMYWYQQDPGMELHLIHYSYGVNSTEKGDLSSESTVSRIRTEHFPLTLESARPSHTSQYLCASSENSGTGGSTDTQYFGPGTRLTVL.

The chain carries TRBV7-2 and TRBJ2-5; D is possibly TRBD2 (5 bases). The germline V and J ends were trimmed by 3 bases and 3 bases, with 14 bases remaining between them. This CDR3 comprises 15 residues. CDR1 and CDR2 (germline): SGHTA, FQGNSA. The CDR3 nucleotides read TGTGCCAGCAGCTTGAACGGTAGGCGGGAAGAGACCCAGTACTTC. Amino acids: CASSLNGRREETQYF.

This clone was counted between two and nine times. V and J are TRBV3-1 (or the pseudogene TRBV3-2) and TRBJ1-2, with D tentatively TRBD1 (5 bases). The CDR3 loop spans 15 amino acids. V was clipped by 0 bases and J by 8 bases, with 16 bases between them. Per the germline V gene, CDR1 is LGHDT and CDR2 is YNNKEL (reference sequence). The CDR3 DNA sequence: TGTGCCAGCAGCCAAGAGGCACAAGGGACTCGCGGCTACACCTTC. It specifies CASSQEAQGTRGYTF.

This chain joins TRBV11-2 and TRBJ2-1, with TRBD2 matching over 8 bases. The CDR3 is 16 residues long. Germline CDR1 reads SGHAT; CDR2 reads FQNNGV. J lost 0 bases, V lost 3 bases, and 4 bases had no gene match. The CDR3 spells CASSLLAGSSYNEQFF. The CDR3 DNA is TGTGCCAGCAGCTTGCTAGCGGGTAGCTCCTACAATGAGCAGTTCTTC.

The chain combines TRBV5-1 with TRBJ1-2; D might be TRBD1 (6 bases). V was cut by 0 bases and J by 3 bases, with 6 bases left in between. The germline gives CDR1 SGHRS, CDR2 YFSETQ. The CDR3 runs 13 residues. The CDR3: CASSLDRDYGYTF. DNA for the CDR3: TGCGCCAGCAGCTTGGACAGGGACTATGGCTACACCTTC.

This clone was observed a handful of times. V usage is TRBV7-2 and J usage is TRBJ2-7; 11 positions match TRBD2. The CDR3 is 15 residues long. The V gene end was trimmed by 1 base and the J gene end by 2 bases; junction bases not matched to a gene: 1. CDR1 SGHTA and CDR2 FQGNSA come from the germline V gene. CDR3 in amino acids: CASSLETSGTYEQYF. CDR3 bases: TGTGCCAGCAGCTTAGAGACTAGCGGGACCTACGAGCAGTACTTC.

The chain is built from TRBV12-3 or TRBV12-4 and TRBJ2-1, with D tentatively TRBD2 (6 bases). V gave up 2 bases and J gave up 7 bases, with 6 bases separating them. The CDR3 spans 12 residues. CDR3 in DNA: TGTGCCAGCAGTTTACTAGCGAATGAGCAGTTCTTC. This codes for CASSLLANEQFF.

This clone was detected once. V and J are TRBV5-1 and TRBJ2-5; D not certain. Trimming pared 6 bases from V and 1 base from J, leaving 22 bases between. Germline CDR1 SGHRS, CDR2 YFSETQ. The CDR3 runs to 17 residues. The DNA for the CDR3 is TGCGCCAGCACTAGAGGCTGGGTATACACTACCCAAGAGACCCAGTACTTC. It specifies CASTRGWVYTTQETQYF. Full variable domain (outside the CDR3, taken from reference TRBV5-1 and TRBJ2-5): KAGVTQTPRYLIKTRGQQVTLSCSPISGHRSVSWYQQTPGQGLQFLFEYFSETQRNKGNFPGRFSGRQFSNSRSEMNVSTLELGDSALYLCASTRGWVYTTQETQYFGPGTRLLVL.

V is TRBV6-6 and J is TRBJ1-4; D is undetermined. V was clipped by 8 bases and J by 2 bases, with 9 bases between them. This CDR3 comprises 13 residues. CDR1 MNHNY and CDR2 SVGAGI come from the germline V gene (reference sequence). DNA of the CDR3: TGTGCCAGCTCAGGAGGGACTAATGAAAAACTGTTTTTT. Translating it yields CASSGGTNEKLFF.

This chain uses TRBV25-1 with TRBJ1-4; D ambiguous. The germline CDR1 and CDR2 sequences are MGHDK and SYGVNS. The CDR3 runs to 14 residues. With 6 bases removed from V and 0 bases from J, the gap between germline ends came to 8 bases. DNA of the CDR3: TGTGCCAGCAGCTACAGAACAACTAATGAAAAACTGTTTTTT. Encoded protein: CASSYRTTNEKLFF.

The rearrangement uses TRBV13 and TRBJ2-2; 12 bases map to TRBD2. The V gene's germline CDR1 is PRHDT and CDR2 FYEKMQ (reference sequence). V lost 5 bases to trimming and J lost 5 bases; unmatched junction nucleotides: 18. This CDR3 has 20 residues. CDR3 sequence (DNA): TGTGCCAGCAGCCGAGCCCCGCTGGCTAGCGGGAGGGCCAGAACCGGGGAGCTGTTTTTT. As protein: CASSRAPLASGRARTGELFF. The full variable domain, completed using reference TRBV13 and TRBJ2-2, is AAGVIQSPRHLIKEKRETATLKCYPIPRHDTVYWYQQGPGQDPQFLISFYEKMQSDKGSIPDRFSAQQFSDYHSELNMSSLELGDSALYFCASSRAPLASGRARTGELFFGEGSRLTVL.

This clone was counted a single time. V usage is TRBV11-3 and J usage is TRBJ2-7; perhaps TRBD2 as D (6 bases). The CDR3 loop spans 14 amino acids. CDR1 is SGHNT, CDR2 YENEEA, per germline. Deletions cut 5 bases from V and 3 bases from J, with 14 bases between. CDR3 residues: CASSRGGAHYEQYF. The CDR3 bases are TGTGCCAGCAGCCGCGGCGGGGCACACTACGAGCAGTACTTC.

The chain recombines TRBV7-6 with TRBJ2-3; 8 bases line up with TRBD2. Losses at the gene ends were 5 bases for V and 3 bases for J; bases not matched to a gene: 7. Germline values: CDR1 SGHVS, CDR2 FNYEAQ. The CDR3 sequence is 15 residues long. This CDR3 reads CASSPLAGWTDTQYF. The DNA of the CDR3 is TGTGCCAGCAGCCCTCTAGCGGGTTGGACAGATACGCAGTATTTT.

This chain links TRBV5-1 with TRBJ1-4; 8 positions match TRBD1. This CDR3 spans 15 amino acids. Germline loops: CDR1 SGHRS, CDR2 YFSETQ. The trim removed 4 bases at V and 7 bases at J, leaving 9 bases unmatched. The CDR3 region has the DNA TGCGCCAGCAGCCAAGTACAGGGGGAAGGTGAAAAACTGTTTTTT. Protein sequence: CASSQVQGEGEKLFF.

The chain recombines TRBV12-3 or TRBV12-4 with TRBJ1-2, with TRBD1 as a possible D gene (5 bases). V was shortened by 2 bases and J by 4 bases, with 8 bases between the two germline ends. The CDR3 is made up of 13 amino acids. CDR3 region: CASSLFDSYGYTF. The CDR3 region has the DNA TGTGCCAGCAGTTTATTCGACAGCTATGGCTACACCTTC.

The chain links TRBV28 to TRBJ1-2; TRBD1 aligns across 7 bases. Germline CDR1 MDHEN, CDR2 SYDVKM. V dropped 0 bases and J dropped 8; count of bases not matched to a gene: 15. The CDR3 runs to 17 residues. CDR3 protein: CASSLWTPGGKRYGYTF. The CDR3 bases are TGTGCCAGCAGTTTATGGACTCCAGGGGGGAAACGGTACGGCTACACCTTC.

This clone has only one observation. This chain uses TRBV11-2 with TRBJ1-2; no definite D call. CDR1 SGHAT and CDR2 FQNNGV come from the germline V gene. The CDR3 runs to 12 residues. V gave up 1 base and J gave up 5 bases, with 5 bases separating them. Here the CDR3 reads CASSLAQYGYTF. The DNA for the CDR3 is TGTGCCAGCAGCTTAGCCCAGTATGGCTACACCTTC. The full variable domain, with the rest looked up from reference TRBV11-2 and TRBJ1-2, is EAGVAQSPRYKIIEKRQSVAFWCNPISGHATLYWYQQILGQGPKLLIQFQNNGVVDDSQLPKDRFSAERLKGVDSTLKIQPAKLEDSAVYLCASSLAQYGYTFGSGTRLTVV.